The clone carrying this T cell receptor beta chain was observed a single time. The data stem from a study of control samples from healthy donors and cancer patients. The protocol was immunoSEQ multiplex PCR, while the TCRdb copy is restricted to in-frame clones and leaves out a portion. The sample carries 390,000 or so clones, approximately 90% recorded once. The CDR3 is 12 amino acids. V lost 5 bases, J lost 4 bases, and 9 bases lay in between. Germline-derived CDR1 and CDR2 are SGHTA and FQGNSA. Sequenced input: PBMCs. This clonotype was obtained from a man between 40 and 49 years old with head and neck cancer. The chain uses TRBV7-2 and TRBJ2-7; either TRBD1 or TRBD2 may supply D (5 bases each). The CDR3 DNA follows: TGTGCCAGCAGCCCCTGGGGGTACGAGCAGTACTTC. Translated, it gives CASSPWGYEQYF.